This T cell receptor beta chain was found in a study of shared clonotypes between healthy human individuals. Across the study: A few men and a couple of women, aged 18 to 49, were donors.

Overall study findings and caveats: Sequencing depth was expected to affect clonotype sharing among donors.

Comment on this clone: What it binds is unknown.

The unsorted PBMC replicate PCRs were performed with 300 to 350 ng DNA, around 30,000 T cell genomes. Assay: immunoSEQ multiplex PCR; the TCRdb copy retains only in-frame clones and omits some. The table includes 450,000 to 500,000 clones, about 84% detected once. V was clipped by 4 bases and J by 1 base, with 12 bases between them. This CDR3 comprises 15 residues. Germline-derived CDR1 and CDR2 are SNHLY and FYNNEI. The receptor was isolated from a woman in her 40s in good health. Some clones in this sample may be carry-over from other donors' samples. Material for sequencing was PBMCs. V and J are TRBV2 and TRBJ2-3; D is perhaps TRBD2 (5 bases). CDR3 region: CASSAEGAGTDTQYF. The DNA of the CDR3 is TGTGCCAGCAGTGCCGAGGGCGCAGGCACAGATACGCAGTATTTT.